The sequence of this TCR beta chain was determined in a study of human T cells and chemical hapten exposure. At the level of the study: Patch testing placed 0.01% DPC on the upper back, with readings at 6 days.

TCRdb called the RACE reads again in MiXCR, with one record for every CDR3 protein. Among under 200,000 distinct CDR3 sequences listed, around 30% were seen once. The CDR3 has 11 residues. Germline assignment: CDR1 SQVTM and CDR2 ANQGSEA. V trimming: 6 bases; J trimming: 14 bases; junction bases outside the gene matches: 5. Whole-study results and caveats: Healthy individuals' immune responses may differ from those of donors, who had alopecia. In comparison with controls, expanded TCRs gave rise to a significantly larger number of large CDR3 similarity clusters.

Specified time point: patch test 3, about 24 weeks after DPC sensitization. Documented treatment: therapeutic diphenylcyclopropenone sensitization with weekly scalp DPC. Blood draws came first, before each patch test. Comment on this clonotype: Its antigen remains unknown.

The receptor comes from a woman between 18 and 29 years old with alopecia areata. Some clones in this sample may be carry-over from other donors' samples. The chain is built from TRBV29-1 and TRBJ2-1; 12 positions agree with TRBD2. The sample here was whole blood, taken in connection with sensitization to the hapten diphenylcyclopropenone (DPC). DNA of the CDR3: TGCAGCGTGGCCCTAGCGGGGGGGGAGTTCTTC. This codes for CSVALAGGEFF.